The rows below give T cell receptor beta chains drawn from one sample of a study of blood T cell repertoires in COVID-19. Some clones are missing from TCRdb's copy, which holds only in-frame ones; the method was immunoSEQ multiplex PCR. The sample records around 95,000 clones, around four fifths being singletons. The sequenced sample was peripheral blood. These receptors all come from a man between 65 and 85 years old with active or convalescent COVID-19. Each CDR3 is given with its conserved first and last residue. The D gene is left open where the match is weak. Some rows mark clone size as missing; the rest say once, few, many or name a class of expanded clone.

cdr3_nt: TGCGCCAGCAGCCAAGATAGTAAGGGAGAAGCCAAAAACATTCAGTACTTC; cdr3_aa: CASSQDSKGEAKNIQYF; clone_size: NA; cdr3_length: 17; v_call: TRBV4-1; d_call: NA; j_call: TRBJ2-4
cdr3_nt: TGTGCCAGTAGTATTCTTAGCGGGAGCTCCTACAATGAGCAGTTCTTC; cdr3_aa: CASSILSGSSYNEQFF; clone_size: NA; cdr3_length: 16; v_call: TRBV19; d_call: TRBD2; j_call: TRBJ2-1
cdr3_nt: TGTGCCAGCAGAGGGACTAGCGGAACCTCAACGCAGTATTTT; cdr3_aa: CASRGTSGTSTQYF; clone_size: NA; cdr3_length: 14; v_call: TRBV27; d_call: TRBD2; j_call: TRBJ2-3
cdr3_nt: TGTGCCAGCTCCCCCGGGAGACCCATGAACACTGAAGCTTTCTTT; cdr3_aa: CASSPGRPMNTEAFF; clone_size: NA; cdr3_length: 15; v_call: TRBV18; d_call: NA; j_call: TRBJ1-1
cdr3_nt: TGCAGCGCCGGACAGGGCCACAATGAGCAGTTCTTC; cdr3_aa: CSAGQGHNEQFF; clone_size: NA; cdr3_length: 12; v_call: TRBV29-1; d_call: TRBD1; j_call: TRBJ2-1
cdr3_nt: TGTGCCAGCAGCCGAGACTCCTATAATTCACCCCTCCACTTT; cdr3_aa: CASSRDSYNSPLHF; clone_size: NA; cdr3_length: 14; v_call: TRBV6-5; d_call: NA; j_call: TRBJ1-6
cdr3_nt: TGTGCCAGCAGCTTCGGACAGATGAAAGCTTTCTTT; cdr3_aa: CASSFGQMKAFF; clone_size: many; cdr3_length: 12; v_call: TRBV7-9; d_call: NA; j_call: TRBJ1-1
cdr3_nt: TGCGCCAGCCAGATTTCGACAGCCGCCTATGGCTACACCTTC; cdr3_aa: CASQISTAAYGYTF; clone_size: NA; cdr3_length: 14; v_call: TRBV5-1; d_call: NA; j_call: TRBJ1-2
cdr3_nt: TGTGCCAGCACCGTTTTTGAGGCGGGGCGGGGAGGGGCTTTCTTT; cdr3_aa: CASTVFEAGRGGAFF; clone_size: NA; cdr3_length: 15; v_call: TRBV5-6; d_call: NA; j_call: TRBJ1-1
cdr3_nt: TGTGCCAGCTCGGGATCTAGCGGGGTCGAGCAGTACTTC; cdr3_aa: CASSGSSGVEQYF; clone_size: NA; cdr3_length: 13; v_call: TRBV18; d_call: TRBD2; j_call: TRBJ2-7
cdr3_nt: TGCGCCAGCAGCCGAGGAGAGACGAACACCGGGGAGCTGTTTTTT; cdr3_aa: CASSRGETNTGELFF; clone_size: once; cdr3_length: 15; v_call: TRBV4-1; d_call: NA; j_call: TRBJ2-2
cdr3_nt: TGTGCCAGCCCTAACGGGGGGGGCGCCGGGGGCTACACCTTC; cdr3_aa: CASPNGGGAGGYTF; clone_size: once; cdr3_length: 14; v_call: TRBV6-5; d_call: NA; j_call: TRBJ1-2
cdr3_nt: TGCGCCAGCAGTCGACAGGGAAGCTCCTACGAGCAGTACTTC; cdr3_aa: CASSRQGSSYEQYF; clone_size: NA; cdr3_length: 14; v_call: TRBV4-1; d_call: TRBD1; j_call: TRBJ2-7